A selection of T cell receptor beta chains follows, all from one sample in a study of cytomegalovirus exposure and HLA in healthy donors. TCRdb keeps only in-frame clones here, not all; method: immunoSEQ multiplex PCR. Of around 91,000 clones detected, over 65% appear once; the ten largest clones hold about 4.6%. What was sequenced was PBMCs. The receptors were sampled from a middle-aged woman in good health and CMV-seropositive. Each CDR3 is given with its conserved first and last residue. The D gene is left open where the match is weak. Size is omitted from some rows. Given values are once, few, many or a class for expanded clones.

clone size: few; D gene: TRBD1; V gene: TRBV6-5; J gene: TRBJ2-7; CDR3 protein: CASSSPGQGSYEQYF; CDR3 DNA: TGTGCCAGCAGCTCACCGGGACAGGGGTCCTACGAGCAGTACTTC
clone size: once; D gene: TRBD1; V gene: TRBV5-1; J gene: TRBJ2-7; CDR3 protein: CASSLRGLDRRAYEQYF; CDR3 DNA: TGCGCCAGCAGCTTGAGGGGTTTGGACAGGAGAGCTTACGAGCAGTACTTC
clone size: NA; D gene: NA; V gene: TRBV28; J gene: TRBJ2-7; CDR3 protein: CASSLSLRSPSYEQYF; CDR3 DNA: TGTGCCAGCAGTTTAAGTCTAAGATCTCCCTCCTACGAGCAGTACTTC
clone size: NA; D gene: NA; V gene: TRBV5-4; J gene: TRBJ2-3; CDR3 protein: CASRSDSGWDTQYF; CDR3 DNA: TGTGCCAGCAGGTCGGACTCAGGATGGGATACGCAGTATTTT
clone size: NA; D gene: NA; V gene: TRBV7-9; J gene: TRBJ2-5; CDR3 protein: CASSFRVQETQYF; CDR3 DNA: TGTGCCAGCAGCTTCAGGGTTCAAGAGACCCAGTACTTC
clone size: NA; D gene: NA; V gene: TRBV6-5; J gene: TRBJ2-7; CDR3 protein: CASSYRSGLFYEQYF; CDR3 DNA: TGTGCCAGCAGTTACAGGTCAGGCCTCTTTTACGAGCAGTACTTC
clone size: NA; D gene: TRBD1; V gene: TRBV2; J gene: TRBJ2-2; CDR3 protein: CACFTGEHTGELFF; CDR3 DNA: TGTGCCTGCTTCACAGGGGAACACACCGGGGAGCTGTTTTTT
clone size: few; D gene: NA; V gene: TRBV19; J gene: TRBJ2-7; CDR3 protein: CASSIKGNYEQYF; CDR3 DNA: TGTGCCAGTAGTATCAAGGGGAACTACGAGCAGTACTTC
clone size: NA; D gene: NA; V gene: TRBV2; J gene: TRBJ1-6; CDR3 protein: CASSEIPQGSPLHF; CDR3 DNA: TGTGCCAGCAGTGAAATTCCCCAGGGTTCACCCCTCCACTTT
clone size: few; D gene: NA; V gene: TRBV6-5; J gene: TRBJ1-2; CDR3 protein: CATKQRGTSGYTF; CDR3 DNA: TGTGCCACCAAACAGAGGGGGACGTCTGGCTACACCTTC
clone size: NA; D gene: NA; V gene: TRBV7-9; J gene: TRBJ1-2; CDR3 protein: CASSFLNGGAGYTF; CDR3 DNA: TGTGCCAGCAGTTTCCTTAACGGGGGTGCTGGCTACACCTTC
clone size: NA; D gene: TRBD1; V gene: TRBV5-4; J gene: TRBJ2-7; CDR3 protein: CASTPDGSGQGTSYEQYF; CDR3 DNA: TGTGCCAGCACCCCGGACGGATCGGGACAGGGGACCTCCTACGAGCAGTACTTC
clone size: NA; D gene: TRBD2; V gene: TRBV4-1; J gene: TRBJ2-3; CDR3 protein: CASSQVPGTRLTDTQYF; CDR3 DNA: TGCGCTAGCAGCCAAGTGCCGGGGACTAGATTAACAGATACGCAGTATTTT
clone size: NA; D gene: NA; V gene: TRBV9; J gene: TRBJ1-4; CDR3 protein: CASSVGQGLNEKLFF; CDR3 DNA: TGTGCCAGCAGCGTAGGGCAGGGGCTTAATGAAAAACTGTTTTTT
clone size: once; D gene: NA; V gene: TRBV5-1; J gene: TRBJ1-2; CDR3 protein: CASSFEVAYGYTF; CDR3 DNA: TGCGCCAGCAGCTTTGAGGTTGCCTATGGCTACACCTTC
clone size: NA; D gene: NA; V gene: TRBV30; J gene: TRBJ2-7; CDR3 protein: CAWSRRNRSYEQYF; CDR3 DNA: TGTGCCTGGAGTAGGAGGAATCGCTCCTACGAGCAGTACTTC
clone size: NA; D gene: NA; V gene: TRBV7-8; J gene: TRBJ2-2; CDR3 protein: CASRAGVGPGELFF; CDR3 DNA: TGTGCCAGCAGAGCAGGGGTTGGGCCCGGGGAGCTGTTTTTT
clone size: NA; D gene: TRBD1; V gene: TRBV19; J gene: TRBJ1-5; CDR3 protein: CASSIGQGMSQPQHF; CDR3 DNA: TGTGCCAGTAGTATCGGACAGGGAATGAGTCAGCCCCAGCATTTT
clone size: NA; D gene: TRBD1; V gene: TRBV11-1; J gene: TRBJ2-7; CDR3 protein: CASSLSGQDRYEQYF; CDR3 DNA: TGTGCCAGCAGCTTAAGCGGACAGGACCGCTACGAGCAGTACTTC
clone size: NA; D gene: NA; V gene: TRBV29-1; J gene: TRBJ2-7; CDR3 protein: CSVVGQTYEQYF; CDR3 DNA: TGCAGCGTTGTGGGACAAACCTACGAGCAGTACTTC
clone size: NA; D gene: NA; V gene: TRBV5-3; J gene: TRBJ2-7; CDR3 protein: CARSKLDFVYF; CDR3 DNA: TGTGCCAGAAGCAAGTTGGACTTCGTGTACTTC
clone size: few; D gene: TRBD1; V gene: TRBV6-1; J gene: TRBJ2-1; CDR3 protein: CASSEEAGGYNEQFF; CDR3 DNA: TGTGCCAGCAGTGAAGAGGCAGGGGGCTACAATGAGCAGTTCTTC
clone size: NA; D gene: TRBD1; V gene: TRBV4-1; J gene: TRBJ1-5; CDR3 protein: CASSQEGGQGPNQPQHF; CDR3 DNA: TGCGCCAGCAGCCAAGAAGGCGGACAGGGACCGAATCAGCCCCAGCATTTT
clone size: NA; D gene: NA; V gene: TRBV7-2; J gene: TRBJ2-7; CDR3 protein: CASSLNWAGLYEQYF; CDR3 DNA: TGTGCCAGCAGCTTAAATTGGGCGGGCTTATACGAGCAGTACTTC
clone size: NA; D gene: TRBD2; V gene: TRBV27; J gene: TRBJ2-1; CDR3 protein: CASSLWMRGDEQFF; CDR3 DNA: TGTGCCAGCAGTTTATGGATGCGGGGGGATGAGCAGTTCTTC
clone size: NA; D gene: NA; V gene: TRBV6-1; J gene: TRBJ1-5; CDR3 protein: CASSSTGSNQPQHF; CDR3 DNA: TGTGCCAGCAGTTCCACAGGATCCAATCAGCCCCAGCATTTT
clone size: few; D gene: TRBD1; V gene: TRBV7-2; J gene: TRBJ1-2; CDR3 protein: CASSSTGTGYGYTF; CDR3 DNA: TGTGCCAGCAGCTCCACCGGGACAGGCTATGGCTACACCTTC
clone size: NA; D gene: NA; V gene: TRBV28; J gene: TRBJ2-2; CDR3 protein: CASSLSSGVNTGELFF; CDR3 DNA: TGTGCCAGCAGTTTATCCTCCGGGGTGAACACCGGGGAGCTGTTTTTT
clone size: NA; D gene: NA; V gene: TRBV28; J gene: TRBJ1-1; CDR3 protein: CASSLEGEAFF; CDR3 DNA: TGTGCCAGCAGTTTAGAGGGTGAAGCTTTCTTT
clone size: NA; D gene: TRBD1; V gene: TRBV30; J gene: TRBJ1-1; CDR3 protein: CAWSVRPPGQGAETFF; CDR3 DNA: TGTGCCTGGAGCGTAAGACCCCCGGGACAGGGGGCTGAGACTTTCTTT
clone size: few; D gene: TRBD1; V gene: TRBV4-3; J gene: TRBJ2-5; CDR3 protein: CASSPKTGVGAETQYF; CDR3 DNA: TGCGCCAGCAGCCCCAAGACAGGGGTGGGGGCAGAGACCCAGTACTTC
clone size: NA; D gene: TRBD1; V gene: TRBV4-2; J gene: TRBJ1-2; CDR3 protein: CASSQVQGEGYTF; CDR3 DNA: TGTGCCAGCAGCCAAGTTCAGGGGGAGGGCTACACCTTC
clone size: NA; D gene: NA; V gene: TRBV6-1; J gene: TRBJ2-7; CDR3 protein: CTTEGVDSYEQYF; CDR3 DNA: TGTACCACTGAGGGCGTCGACTCCTACGAGCAGTACTTC
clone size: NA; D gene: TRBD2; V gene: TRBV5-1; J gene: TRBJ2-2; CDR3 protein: CASSFSGSLRTGELFF; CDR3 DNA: TGCGCCAGCAGCTTTAGCGGGAGTCTTCGGACCGGGGAGCTGTTTTTT
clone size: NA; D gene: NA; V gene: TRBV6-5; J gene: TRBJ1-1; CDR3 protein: CASRDRGNTEAFF; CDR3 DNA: TGTGCCAGCAGAGACAGAGGGAACACTGAAGCTTTCTTT
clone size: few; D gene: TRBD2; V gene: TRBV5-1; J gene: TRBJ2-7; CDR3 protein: CASSFKSSGMSYEQYF; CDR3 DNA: TGCGCCAGCAGCTTTAAGTCCAGCGGGATGAGCTACGAGCAGTACTTC
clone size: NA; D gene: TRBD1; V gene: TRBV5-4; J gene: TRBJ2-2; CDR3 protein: CASSWDRTSGELFF; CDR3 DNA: TGTGCCAGCAGCTGGGACAGGACCTCCGGGGAGCTGTTTTTT
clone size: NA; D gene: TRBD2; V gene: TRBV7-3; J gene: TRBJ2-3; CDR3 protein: CASSSSSGRSTDTQYF; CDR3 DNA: TGTGCCAGCAGCTCCTCTAGCGGGAGAAGCACAGATACGCAGTATTTT
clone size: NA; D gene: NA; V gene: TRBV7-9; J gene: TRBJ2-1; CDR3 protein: CASSPDFSYNEQFF; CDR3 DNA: TGTGCCAGCAGCCCGGACTTTTCATACAATGAGCAGTTCTTC
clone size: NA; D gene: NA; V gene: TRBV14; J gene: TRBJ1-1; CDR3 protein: CASSFGQGNTESFF; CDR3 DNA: NA
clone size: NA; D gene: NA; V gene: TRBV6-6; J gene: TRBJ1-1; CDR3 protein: CASSFRGTEAFF; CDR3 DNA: TGTGCCAGCAGCTTCAGGGGAACTGAAGCTTTCTTT
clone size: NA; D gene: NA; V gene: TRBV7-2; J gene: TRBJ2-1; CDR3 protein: CASSSSSYNEQFF; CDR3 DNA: TGTGCCAGCAGCTCTAGCTCCTACAATGAGCAGTTCTTC
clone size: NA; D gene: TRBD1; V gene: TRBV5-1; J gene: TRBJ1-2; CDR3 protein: CASSLAQGQGHGYTF; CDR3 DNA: TGCGCCAGCAGCTTGGCCCAGGGACAGGGCCATGGCTACACCTTC
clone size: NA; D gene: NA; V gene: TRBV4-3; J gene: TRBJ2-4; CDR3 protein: CASSQEIQGVKNIQYF; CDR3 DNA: TGCGCCAGCAGCCAAGAGATACAGGGTGTAAAAAACATTCAGTACTTC
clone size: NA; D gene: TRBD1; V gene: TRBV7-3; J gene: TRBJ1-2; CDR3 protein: CASSPQTGHGYTF; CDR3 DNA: TGTGCCAGCAGCCCGCAGACAGGGCATGGCTACACCTTC
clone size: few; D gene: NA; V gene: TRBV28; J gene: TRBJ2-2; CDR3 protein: CASRKFQDTGELFF; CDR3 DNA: TGTGCCAGCAGGAAATTTCAGGACACCGGGGAGCTGTTTTTT
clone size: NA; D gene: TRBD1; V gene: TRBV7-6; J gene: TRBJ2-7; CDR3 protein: CASSLASGQGLTYEQYF; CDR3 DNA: TGTGCCAGCAGCTTAGCGTCAGGACAGGGGCTTACCTACGAGCAGTACTTC
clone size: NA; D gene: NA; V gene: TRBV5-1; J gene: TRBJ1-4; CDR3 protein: CASSPGVSNEKLFF; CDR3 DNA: TGCGCCAGCAGCCCGGGAGTCTCCAATGAAAAACTGTTTTTT
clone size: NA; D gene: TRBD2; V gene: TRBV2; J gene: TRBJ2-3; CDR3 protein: CASSEMAGGVTDTQYF; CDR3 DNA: TGTGCCAGCAGTGAAATGGCGGGAGGTGTCACAGATACGCAGTATTTT
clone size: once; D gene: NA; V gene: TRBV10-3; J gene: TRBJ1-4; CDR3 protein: CATTPRGEEKLFF; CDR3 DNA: TGTGCCACCACCCCCCGGGGGGAGGAAAAACTGTTTTTT
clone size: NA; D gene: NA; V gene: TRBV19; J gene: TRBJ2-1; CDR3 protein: CASSMGRENNEQFF; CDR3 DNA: TGTGCCAGTAGTATGGGCAGGGAAAACAATGAGCAGTTCTTC
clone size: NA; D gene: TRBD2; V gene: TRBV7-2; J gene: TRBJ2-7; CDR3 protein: CASSLGLAGGQNEQYF; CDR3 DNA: TGTGCCAGCAGCTTAGGGCTAGCGGGAGGGCAAAACGAGCAGTACTTC
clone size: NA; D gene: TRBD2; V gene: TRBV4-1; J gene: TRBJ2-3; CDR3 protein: CASSRRTSGTTDTQYF; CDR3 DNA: TGCGCCAGCAGCCGTCGGACTAGCGGGACCACAGATACGCAGTATTTT
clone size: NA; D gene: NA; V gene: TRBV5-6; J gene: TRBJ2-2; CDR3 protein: CASSRQYPGELFF; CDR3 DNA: TGTGCCAGCAGTCGACAGTACCCCGGGGAGCTGTTTTTT
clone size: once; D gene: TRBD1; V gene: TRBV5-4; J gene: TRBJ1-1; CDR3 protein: CASSSGQGSTEAFF; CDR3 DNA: TGTGCCAGCAGCAGTGGACAGGGGAGCACTGAAGCTTTCTTT
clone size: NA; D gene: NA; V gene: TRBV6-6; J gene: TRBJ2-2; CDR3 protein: CASTLENTGELFF; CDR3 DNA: TGTGCCAGCACCTTAGAGAACACCGGGGAGCTGTTTTTT